A single sample gave rise to the 21 T cell receptor beta chains below, sequenced in a study of CDR3 diversity in severe acne. Each CDR3 protein is one row after TCRdb ran MiXCR on the PCR reads. The sample yields around 83,000 distinct CDR3 sequences, about 53% seen once. Sequenced input: blood. These receptors came from a male donor with severe acne vulgaris.

The rearrangement uses TRBV6-2 or TRBV6-3 and TRBJ1-2; TRBD1 is a possible D gene (5 bases). The CDR3 has 16 residues. Trimming cost V 6 bases and J 4 bases, with 21 bases left between them. CDR1 is MNHEY and CDR2 is SVGEGT in the germline V gene. The CDR3 nucleotides read TGTGCCAGCAGCCAAGGAGGATCCGACAGTTCCTATGGCTACACCTTC. Translation gives CASSQGGSDSSYGYTF.

This clonotype was seen repeatedly, ten times or more. V and J are TRBV7-9 and TRBJ1-4, with D hard to call. CDR1 and CDR2 (germline): SEHNR, FQNEAQ (reference sequence). This CDR3 is 13 amino acids long. V lost 3 bases and J 4 bases, leaving 6 bases between the germline ends. The CDR3 protein is CASSLGSNEKLFF. In nucleotides, the CDR3 is TGTGCCAGCAGCTTGGGAAGTAATGAAAAACTGTTTTTT.

The rearrangement uses TRBV25-1 and TRBJ2-7; D not certain. Germline lookup yields CDR1 MGHDK and CDR2 SYGVNS. This CDR3 contains 16 residues. V was clipped by 5 bases and J by 0 bases, with 17 bases between them. The CDR3 DNA reads TGTGCCAGCAGTCCCAGCGTACACGGAACCTCCTACGAGCAGTACTTC. This codes for CASSPSVHGTSYEQYF.

The chain joins TRBV5-1 to TRBJ2-3; D possibly uses TRBD1 or TRBD2 (5 bases each). The CDR3 sequence is 13 residues long. Germline values: CDR1 SGHRS, CDR2 YFSETQ. Trimming cost V 4 bases and J 3 bases, with 9 bases left between them. This CDR3 reads CASSGGGTDTQYF. The DNA of the CDR3 is TGCGCCAGCAGCGGTGGGGGTACAGATACGCAGTATTTT.

The chain recombines TRBV10-3 with TRBJ2-7; the D call may be TRBD1 or TRBD2 (5 bases each). Germline CDR1 is ENHRY and CDR2 is SYGVKD. This CDR3 comprises 15 residues. Trimming removed 7 bases from V and 0 bases from J, with 16 bases in between. CDR3 amino acids: CAIISMGTGSYEQYF. The CDR3 DNA reads TGTGCCATCATTTCGATGGGGACGGGCTCCTACGAGCAGTACTTC.

Concerning this clonotype itself: The CDR3 end shows no conserved phenylalanine or tryptophan, and so a read error is likely. Because the CDR3's place on the DNA is in doubt, the DNA is left out and the CDR3 is given as listed by TCRdb. CDR3 sequence: CATSDPSGRAPL. This chain connects TRBV24-1 to TRBJ2-1; the tabulated D call, TRBD2, remains unverified against the DNA. The CDR3 adds up to 12 amino acids, both ends counted. The germline V gene encodes CDR1 KGHDR and CDR2 SFDVKD.

This clonotype came up a few times. This chain connects TRBV6-2 or TRBV6-3 to TRBJ2-3; 11 nucleotides agree with TRBD2. The CDR3 is made up of 15 amino acids. V lost 4 bases to trimming and J lost 4 bases; unmatched junction nucleotides: 4. The germline V gene has CDR1 MNHEY and CDR2 SVGEGT. CDR3 protein: CASSFSGGGADTQYF. As DNA, the CDR3 is TGTGCCAGCAGTTTTAGCGGGGGGGGGGCAGATACGCAGTATTTT.

The chain uses TRBV2 and TRBJ1-1, with D possibly matching TRBD1 (6 bases). The CDR3 length is 15 residues. V lost 6 bases, J lost 5 bases, and 19 bases lay in between. Germline loops: CDR1 SNHLY, CDR2 FYNNEI. The DNA for the CDR3 is TGTGCCAGCAGCCCCGGGAGGGGGGGGAGGACTGAAGCTTTCTTT. Translated: CASSPGRGGRTEAFF.

The chain is built from TRBV9 and TRBJ2-1; D is possibly TRBD1 or TRBD2 (5 bases each). This CDR3 contains 13 residues. The V end was cut by 1 base, the J end by 4 bases, with 6 bases between. Germline V gene lookup returns CDR1 SGDLS and CDR2 YYNGEE. The CDR3 loop is CASSVWGYNEQFF. In DNA form, the CDR3 reads TGTGCCAGCAGCGTATGGGGGTACAATGAGCAGTTCTTC. The whole variable domain, filled in from reference TRBV9 and TRBJ2-1, reads DSGVTQTPKHLITATGQRVTLRCSPRSGDLSVYWYQQSLDQGLQFLIQYYNGEERAKGNILERFSAQQFPDLHSELNLSSLELGDSALYFCASSVWGYNEQFFGPGTRLTVL.

This clonotype was recorded at least ten times. CDR3 protein: CASSYRGPGADTQYF. For the CDR3, the DNA is TGCGCCAGCAGCTACCGCGGCCCGGGCGCAGATACGCAGTATTTT. The chain joins TRBV5-1 to TRBJ2-3; D remains ambiguous. V was pared by 3 bases and J by 4 bases, with 15 bases between. Germline lookup yields CDR1 SGHRS and CDR2 YFSETQ. The CDR3 loop spans 15 amino acids. Variable domain in full (rest from reference TRBV5-1 and TRBJ2-3): KAGVTQTPRYLIKTRGQQVTLSCSPISGHRSVSWYQQTPGQGLQFLFEYFSETQRNKGNFPGRFSGRQFSNSRSEMNVSTLELGDSALYLCASSYRGPGADTQYFGPGTRLTVL.

The chain uses TRBV10-3 and TRBJ2-1; 14 bases agree with TRBD2. CDR1 is ENHRY, CDR2 SYGVKD, per germline. Trimming cost V 7 bases and J 3 bases; bases outside gene matches: 5. The length of the CDR3 is 16 residues. CDR3 in amino acids: CAINPGLAGVYNEQFF. CDR3 nucleotides: TGTGCCATCAACCCGGGACTAGCGGGAGTCTACAATGAGCAGTTCTTC.

This clonotype was seen a single time. The gene calls are TRBV6-4 and TRBJ2-1, with 14 bases lining up with TRBD2. Germline V gene lookup returns CDR1 MRHNA and CDR2 SNTAGT. The CDR3 has 15 residues. Trimming cost V 6 bases and J 7 bases; bases outside gene matches: 5. As DNA, the CDR3 is TGTGCCAGCAGCCGACTAGCGGGGGGGCTAAATGAGCAGTTCTTC. The encoded protein is CASSRLAGGLNEQFF.

In its sample, this clonotype was seen many times. The chain has TRBV5-5 and TRBJ1-6, with D maybe TRBD1 (6 bases). CDR1 and CDR2 (germline): SGHKS, YYEKEE (reference sequence). This CDR3 has 14 residues. Trimming pared 3 bases from V and 8 bases from J, leaving 12 bases between. This CDR3 reads CASSSQGLDSPLHF. The CDR3 DNA reads as TGTGCCAGCAGCTCTCAGGGGCTGGATTCACCCCTCCACTTT.

The sample holds a few counts of this clonotype. This chain links TRBV5-4 with TRBJ2-7, with 10 nucleotides matching TRBD1. From germline, CDR1 is SGHNT and CDR2 YYREEE (reference sequence). The J segment lost 3 bases and the V segment lost 9 bases, leaving 3 bases of the junction unmatched. The CDR3 covers 12 residues. This CDR3 reads CATGTGDYEQYF. Written as DNA, the CDR3 is TGTGCCACCGGGACAGGGGACTACGAGCAGTACTTC.

This clonotype was seen only a few times. The chain is built from TRBV2 and TRBJ2-1; possible D gene TRBD2, 6 bases. CDR1 is SNHLY and CDR2 is FYNNEI in the germline V gene. There are 19 residues in the CDR3. V gave up 7 bases and J gave up 3 bases, with 28 bases separating them. DNA of the CDR3: TGTGCCAGCAAGCTCTCCGGACTAACCACTTATCCAATCTACAATGAGCAGTTCTTC. Its protein product is CASKLSGLTTYPIYNEQFF.

By proportion, this clonotype is medium-sized. The genes are TRBV12-3 or TRBV12-4 and TRBJ2-7, with D maybe TRBD1 (6 bases). This CDR3 region has 12 residues. Trimming pared 6 bases from V and 4 bases from J, leaving 10 bases between. The DNA of the CDR3 is TGTGCCAGCAGGACAGGATTTTACGAGCAGTACTTC. Protein: CASRTGFYEQYF.

To note about this clonotype: One end of the junction does not line up with germline, which may come from a read error. V gene TRBV6-5 combines with J gene TRBJ1-2, with D unclear. The CDR3 contains 15 residues. Germline V gives CDR1 MNHEY, CDR2 SVGAGI. The CDR3 nucleotides are TGTGCCGGCAGTTACTCGATTGATTCTAACTATGGCTACACCTTC. Residues: CAGSYSIDSNYGYTF.

The V and J genes are TRBV7-9 and TRBJ2-1; 8 bases are shared with TRBD2. Germline CDR1 reads SEHNR; CDR2 reads FQNEAQ (reference sequence). Trimming removed 1 base from V and 10 bases from J; junction bases left unmatched: 3. There are 13 residues in the CDR3. As DNA, the CDR3 is TGTGCCAGCAGCTTAGTACCGGGGGGGGAGCAGTTCTTC. Translating gives CASSLVPGGEQFF. The complete variable domain, with remaining parts taken from reference TRBV7-9 and TRBJ2-1, reads DTGVSQNPRHKITKRGQNVTFRCDPISEHNRLYWYRQTLGQGPEFLTYFQNEAQLEKSRLLSDRFSAERPKGSFSTLEIQRTEQGDSAMYLCASSLVPGGEQFFGPGTRLTVL.

V usage is TRBV28 and J usage is TRBJ2-5, with a tentative D call TRBD1 (5 bases). CDR1 and CDR2 from the germline V gene are MDHEN and SYDVKM. CDR3 size: 17 residues. Between the trimmed V and J ends, which lost 5 bases and 2 bases, there was a span of 21 bases. CDR3 DNA sequence: TGTGCCAGCAGTCCTTCTAGGGGTCGGTTGGGTCAAGAGACCCAGTACTTC. It specifies CASSPSRGRLGQETQYF.

This clonotype was observed a single time. The genes are TRBV20-1 and TRBJ2-5; D gene ambiguous. V was trimmed by 4 bases and J by 7 bases, leaving 4 bases between them. The CDR3 is made up of 9 amino acids. Germline CDR1 and CDR2: DFQATT and SNEGSKA (reference sequence). The CDR3 bases are TGCAGTGCTACGGGGACCCAGTACTTC. Translated: CSATGTQYF.

Regarding this clonotype: This sequence may be a read error, since a much larger clone differs from it by one base. CDR3 in DNA: TGTGCCACCAGTGACGCTAGCGGGAGTGGCCCCTACAATGAGCAGTTCTTC. As protein: CATSDASGSGPYNEQFF. This chain joins TRBV24-1 and TRBJ2-1; 10 nucleotides align to TRBD2. Germline trimming cut 4 bases from V and 2 bases from J; bases unmatched to any gene: 7. From germline, CDR1 is KGHDR and CDR2 SFDVKD. This CDR3 has 17 amino acids.